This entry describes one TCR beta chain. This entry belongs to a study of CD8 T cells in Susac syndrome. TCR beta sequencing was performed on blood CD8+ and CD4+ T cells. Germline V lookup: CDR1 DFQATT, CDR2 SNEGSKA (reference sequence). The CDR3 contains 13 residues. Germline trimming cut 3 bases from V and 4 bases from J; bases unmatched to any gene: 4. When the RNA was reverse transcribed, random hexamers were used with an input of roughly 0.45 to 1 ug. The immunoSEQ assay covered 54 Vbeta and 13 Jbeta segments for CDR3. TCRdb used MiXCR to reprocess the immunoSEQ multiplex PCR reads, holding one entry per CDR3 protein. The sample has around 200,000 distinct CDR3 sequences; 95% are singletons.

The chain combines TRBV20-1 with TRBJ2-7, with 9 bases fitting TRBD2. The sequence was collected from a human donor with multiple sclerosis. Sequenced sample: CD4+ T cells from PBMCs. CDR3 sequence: CSASPLAGYEQYV. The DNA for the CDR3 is TGCAGTGCTAGTCCTCTAGCGGGGTACGAGCAGTACGTC.